These T cell receptor beta chains were read from a single sample in a study of response to subunit inactivated influenza vaccine. From the RT-PCR reads, TCRdb called clonotypes with MiXCR, one entry per CDR3 protein. The data contain about 700,000 distinct CDR3 sequences, about 15% of them singletons. The sample consisted of PBMCs from blood, taken 14 to 15 days before vaccination. The receptors were gathered from a man over 45 who received an inactivated influenza vaccine. Each CDR3 is given with its conserved first and last residue. D genes are given only for firm matches. A row's size may be missing; if present it is once, few, many or a size class.

-	13	TRBV24-1	TRBJ2-3	-	CATRDSGTDTQYF	TGTGCCACCCGGGACTCGGGCACAGATACGCAGTATTTT
many	13	TRBV6-5	TRBJ1-1	TRBD1	CASSFDREAEAFF	TGTGCCAGCAGTTTCGACAGGGAGGCTGAAGCTTTCTTT
few	12	TRBV7-2	TRBJ2-7	TRBD2	CASRSGNHEQYF	TGTGCCAGCAGGAGCGGGAATCACGAGCAGTACTTC
few	12	TRBV7-9	TRBJ1-2	-	CASSSRQVGYTF	TGTGCCAGCAGCTCTCGACAGGTCGGCTACACCTTC
few	15	TRBV6-1	TRBJ1-3	TRBD1	CASKIGTASGNTIYF	TGTGCCAGCAAAATTGGGACAGCCTCTGGAAACACCATATATTTT
-	13	TRBV7-9	TRBJ2-7	-	CASSLVRSGEQYF	TGTGCCAGCAGCTTAGTCAGGTCGGGGGAGCAGTACTTC
few	14	TRBV28	TRBJ2-1	TRBD1	CASSLLQGGNEQFF	TGTGCCAGCAGTTTACTACAGGGGGGCAATGAGCAGTTCTTC
-	15	TRBV7-8	TRBJ2-3	TRBD1	CASKAGGMGTDTQYF	TGTGCCAGCAAAGCAGGGGGAATGGGCACAGATACGCAGTATTTT
-	12	TRBV12-3/TRBV12-4	TRBJ2-2	TRBD2	CASRLAVGELFF	TGTGCCAGCAGGCTAGCGGTCGGGGAGCTGTTTTTT
-	16	TRBV5-1	TRBJ2-3	-	CASSPPTGVGTDTQYF	TGCGCCAGCAGCCCCCCAACGGGAGTAGGCACAGATACGCAGTATTTT
-	15	TRBV5-6	TRBJ2-5	TRBD1	CASSIRQGVQETQYF	TGTGCCAGCAGCATTAGACAGGGGGTTCAGGAGACCCAGTACTTC
many	13	TRBV29-1	TRBJ1-1	-	CSVGIGVNTEAFF	TGCAGCGTTGGGATAGGGGTGAACACTGAAGCTTTCTTT
-	14	TRBV20-1	TRBJ2-5	TRBD2	CSARDASGEETQYF	TGCAGTGCTAGAGATGCTAGCGGTGAAGAGACCCAGTACTTC
-	10	TRBV29-1	TRBJ2-3	-	CSVFSDTQYF	TGCAGCGTATTTTCGGATACGCAGTATTTT
-	15	TRBV18	TRBJ2-3	TRBD2	CASSPPASGGITQYF	TGTGCCAGCTCACCACCCGCTAGCGGGGGGATAACGCAGTATTTT
few	14	TRBV27	TRBJ2-7	-	CASSLDGAGYEQYF	TGTGCCAGCAGTCTGGATGGCGCCGGATACGAGCAGTACTTC
many	15	TRBV14	TRBJ2-3	TRBD1	CASSQTGQGRDTQYF	TGTGCCAGCAGCCAAACCGGACAGGGGAGAGATACGCAGTATTTT
few	15	TRBV12-3/TRBV12-4	TRBJ2-2	TRBD1	CASTMTRDRLGELFF	TGTGCCAGCACCATGACCCGGGACAGGCTCGGGGAGCTGTTTTTT
-	15	TRBV20-1	TRBJ2-1	-	CSARAGGSSYNEQFF	TGCAGTGCTAGAGCGGGCGGCAGCTCCTACAATGAGCAGTTCTTC
-	18	TRBV7-8	TRBJ1-1	-	CASSQDTAGLGVNTEAFF	TGTGCCAGCAGCCAGGACACGGCGGGACTGGGGGTAAACACTGAAGCTTTCTTT
many	14	TRBV6-1	TRBJ2-3	-	CASSAGGGTDTQYF	TGTGCCAGCAGTGCCGGCGGAGGCACAGATACGCAGTATTTT
few	14	TRBV5-1	TRBJ1-1	-	CASSLWGSGTEAFF	TGCGCCAGCAGCTTGTGGGGATCGGGCACTGAAGCTTTCTTT
-	16	TRBV4-1	TRBJ2-1	TRBD2	CASSQAGGPIRNEQFF	TGCGCCAGCAGCCAAGCGGGAGGGCCTATTAGAAATGAGCAGTTCTTC
-	13	TRBV30	TRBJ1-1	-	CAWSWGPNTEAFF	TGTGCCTGGAGTTGGGGGCCGAACACTGAAGCTTTCTTT
-	16	TRBV6-1	TRBJ2-3	-	CASSPERGGPTDTQYF	TGTGCCAGCAGTCCCGAGAGGGGGGGACCCACAGATACGCAGTATTTT
-	15	TRBV11-2	TRBJ2-1	-	CASSIIGTTYNEQFF	TGTGCCAGCAGCATAATTGGGACAACATACAATGAGCAGTTCTTC
-	13	TRBV5-1	TRBJ2-3	-	CASSLPGEDTQYF	TGCGCCAGCAGCTTGCCAGGGGAAGACACGCAGTATTTT
many	13	TRBV4-3	TRBJ2-7	-	CASSQDQGYEQYF	TGCGCCAGCAGCCAGGACCAGGGCTACGAGCAGTACTTC
few	14	TRBV4-2	TRBJ1-5	-	CASSQDFGDQPQHF	TGTGCCAGCAGCCAAGATTTCGGGGATCAGCCCCAGCATTTT
-	15	TRBV2	TRBJ2-1	-	CASSAWNSEANEQFF	TGTGCCAGCAGTGCCTGGAATTCGGAAGCCAATGAGCAGTTCTTC
-	11	TRBV30	TRBJ2-3	-	CAWSVSPTQYF	TGTGCCTGGAGTGTCTCTCCTACGCAGTATTTT
few	18	TRBV4-2	TRBJ2-3	TRBD2	CASSQDFAGLAGADTQYF	TGTGCCAGCAGCCAAGATTTTGCCGGACTAGCGGGCGCAGATACGCAGTATTTT
-	18	TRBV18	TRBJ2-3	TRBD2	CASSPRDSGGRATDTQYF	TGTGCCAGCTCACCACGGGATAGCGGGGGCCGTGCCACAGATACGCAGTATTTT
few	11	TRBV29-1	TRBJ2-7	-	CSVRQEYEQYF	TGCAGCGTAAGACAGGAGTACGAGCAGTACTTC
-	16	TRBV4-2	TRBJ1-2	-	CASSQDRKITLYGYTF	TGTGCCAGCAGCCAAGACAGGAAAATAACCCTCTATGGCTACACCTTC
many	15	TRBV5-1	TRBJ1-1	-	CASSFETGNRPEAFF	TGCGCCAGCAGCTTCGAGACAGGAAACAGGCCTGAAGCTTTCTTT
-	16	TRBV20-1	TRBJ2-3	TRBD2	CSAREGGRTSTDTQYF	TGCAGTGCTAGAGAGGGCGGGAGGACTAGCACAGATACGCAGTATTTT
few	15	TRBV7-2	TRBJ2-7	-	CASSPTGLRAGVQYF	TGTGCCAGCAGCCCGACAGGTCTACGAGCTGGTGTGCAGTACTTC
-	14	TRBV20-1	TRBJ1-4	TRBD1	CSATPTGRTEKLFF	TGCAGTGCTACCCCGACAGGGCGGACCGAAAAACTGTTTTTT
few	18	TRBV5-1	TRBJ2-1	TRBD2	CASSLDWSTSGGYNEQFF	TGCGCCAGCAGCTTGGACTGGTCGACTAGCGGGGGCTACAATGAGCAGTTCTTC
many	14	TRBV6-5	TRBJ1-5	-	CASSYRGTNQPQHF	TGTGCCAGCAGTTACAGGGGTACGAATCAGCCCCAGCATTTT
few	16	TRBV6-2/TRBV6-3	TRBJ1-1	TRBD1	CASSGTGHTRTTEAFF	TGTGCCAGCAGTGGGACAGGCCACACCCGAACCACTGAAGCTTTCTTT
few	16	TRBV24-1	TRBJ2-1	TRBD2	CATSDSLAGGDNEQFF	TGTGCCACCAGTGATTCTCTAGCGGGAGGGGACAATGAGCAGTTCTTC
few	13	TRBV9	TRBJ1-1	-	CASSVMVDTEAFF	TGTGCCAGCAGCGTAATGGTTGACACTGAAGCTTTCTTT